These T cell receptor beta chains were read from a single sample in a study of somatic mutations in T cells in chronic GVHD. The protocol was immunoSEQ multiplex PCR, while the TCRdb copy is restricted to in-frame clones and leaves out a portion. The sample has 13,000 or so clones, approximately 78% seen once; the top ten hold about 30%. Sequenced input: Vbeta20-negative CD4+ T cells from blood. The receptors derive from a male patient aged 45-60 years with chronic graft-versus-host disease. Some T cells may trace back to the graft donor. Both conserved end residues are part of each CDR3. The D gene is left open where the match is weak. Clone size is shown for a subset of rows, as once, few, many or a class of expanded clone.

NA	TRBD1	TRBJ1-5	TRBV27	TGTGCCAGCAGTCCCCGACAGGGTGAAGGTCAGCCCCAGCATTTT	CASSPRQGEGQPQHF
NA	TRBD1	TRBJ1-6	TRBV7-9	TGTGCCAGCAGCTTGCAACAGGGGGACTCACCCCTCCACTTT	CASSLQQGDSPLHF
NA	NA	TRBJ2-7	TRBV2	TGTGCCAGCAGTGAAACCGGGATACCCCCGAGCAGGTACTTC	CASSETGIPPSRYF
NA	TRBD2	TRBJ2-5	TRBV6-1	TGTGCCAGCAGTGAAGACCAAGCGGGGCGGGAGACCCAGTACTTC	CASSEDQAGRETQYF
NA	TRBD2	TRBJ2-1	TRBV6-5	TGTGCCAGCAGTTACTCTGGGACTAAGAATGAGCAGTTCTTC	CASSYSGTKNEQFF
NA	NA	TRBJ2-1	TRBV10-1	TGCGCCAGCAGTGAGTCCCTACGGGAGCAGTTCTTC	CASSESLREQFF
NA	NA	TRBJ1-2	TRBV12-2	TGTGCAATCCCGATCTGGGGACAGGGTCATAACTATGGCTACACCTTC	CAIPIWGQGHNYGYTF
NA	TRBD1	TRBJ1-5	TRBV4-1	TGCGCCAGCAGCCAAGATTCTGGACAGGGCAATCAGCCCCAGCATTTT	CASSQDSGQGNQPQHF
NA	TRBD1	TRBJ1-1	TRBV29-1	TGCAGCGTTGATGCCCGGACAGGGGAGGGAGCTTTCTTT	CSVDARTGEGAFF
few	TRBD1	TRBJ1-2	TRBV7-2	TGTGCCAGCAGCCCACAGTCAGGGGGCGGCTATGGCTACACCTTC	CASSPQSGGGYGYTF
few	NA	TRBJ1-2	TRBV5-4	TGTGCCAGCAGCTCCGGGGGAGCAGCTAACTATGGCTACACCTTC	CASSSGGAANYGYTF
NA	NA	TRBJ2-3	TRBV28	TGTGCCACCCTGCGGGTAGTGGGGGCCACAGATACGCAGTATTTT	CATLRVVGATDTQYF
few	NA	TRBJ2-7	TRBV6-5	TGTGCCAGCACGGAGGGGCGAGAGCAGTACTTC	CASTEGREQYF
NA	TRBD1	TRBJ1-5	TRBV6-6	TGTGCCAGCAGTTACTCTCAGGGGGATTGGAATCAGCCCCAGCATTTT	CASSYSQGDWNQPQHF
NA	TRBD1	TRBJ2-7	TRBV6-1	TGTGCCAGCAGTGAAGTGACAAAGGGACAGGTGTACTTC	CASSEVTKGQVYF
NA	NA	TRBJ2-7	TRBV20-1	TGCAGTGCCCAGGCAGGCGAGCAGTACTTC	CSAQAGEQYF
NA	TRBD1	TRBJ1-3	TRBV11-2	TGTGCCAGCAGCCGAAGGACAGGGGGCTCAGGAAACACCATATATTTT	CASSRRTGGSGNTIYF
NA	TRBD1	TRBJ2-7	TRBV10-3	TGTGCCATCAGTGAGTCTCCGGACAGGGTCGAGCAGTACTTC	CAISESPDRVEQYF
NA	NA	TRBJ1-3	TRBV18	TGTGCCAGCTCACCGCCATCCACTAAACCTGGAAACACCATATATTTT	CASSPPSTKPGNTIYF
NA	TRBD2	TRBJ2-5	TRBV2	TGTGCCAGCAGATCAAGGGGCGGGAGGAACCAAGAGACCCAGTACTTC	CASRSRGGRNQETQYF
NA	NA	TRBJ1-4	TRBV28	TGTGCCAGCAGTTTCAGGGGAGGGAAACTGTTTTTT	CASSFRGGKLFF
NA	TRBD2	TRBJ2-3	TRBV2	TGTGCCAGCGCGGGGGCTAGCGGGACAGATACGCAGTATTTT	CASAGASGTDTQYF
NA	NA	TRBJ2-1	TRBV15	TGTGCCACCAGCAGCCTCAGGGTAGGAAGGGGGAATGAGCAGTTCTTC	CATSSLRVGRGNEQFF
NA	TRBD1	TRBJ1-2	TRBV19	TGTGCCAGTAGTGCCAGGGGGATCGGCTACACCTTC	CASSARGIGYTF
NA	TRBD1	TRBJ2-3	TRBV7-9	TGTGCCAGCAGCTGGGTGTTTGACAGGGGGACTTCGGGCACAGATACGCAGTATTTT	CASSWVFDRGTSGTDTQYF
NA	NA	TRBJ1-1	TRBV6-1	TGTGCCAGCAGTGCGCGGACTTTTGGCTATCTGAACACTGAAGCTTTCTTT	CASSARTFGYLNTEAFF
once	NA	TRBJ2-2	TRBV18	TGTGCCAGCTCACCACGAGAGGGGGAGAACACCGGGGAGCTGTTTTTT	CASSPREGENTGELFF
NA	TRBD2	TRBJ2-7	TRBV14	TGTGCCAGCAGCCCCCTCGGAACTAGCGGGGGGACGAGCTCCTACGAGCAGTACTTC	CASSPLGTSGGTSSYEQYF
NA	NA	TRBJ2-7	TRBV10-3	TGTGCCATCAGTGAGTCGTACACGAAAAGCTACGAGCAGTACTTC	CAISESYTKSYEQYF
NA	NA	TRBJ1-1	TRBV19	TGTGCCAGTACTCGATCGGGGTGGAACACTGAAGCTTTCTTT	CASTRSGWNTEAFF
NA	TRBD1	TRBJ2-3	TRBV6-1	TGTGCCAGCAGTGCTACAGGGGTAAGCACAGATACGCAGTATTTT	CASSATGVSTDTQYF
NA	TRBD1	TRBJ2-5	TRBV6-6	TGTGCCAGCAGTCAGGACAGGGGATTACAAGAGACCCAGTACTTC	CASSQDRGLQETQYF
NA	TRBD2	TRBJ2-3	TRBV14	TGTGCCAGCAGCCAAGATCTAGCGGGGGCCCGAAGAGATACGCAGTATTTT	CASSQDLAGARRDTQYF
NA	TRBD1	TRBJ1-1	TRBV10-2	TGCGCCAGCAGTGAGGGGGACAGAGAAGCTTTCTTT	CASSEGDREAFF
few	TRBD1	TRBJ1-5	TRBV28	TGTGCCAGCAGTAAGCCCAGGGGGAGTGGCAATCAGCCCCAGCATTTT	CASSKPRGSGNQPQHF
once	NA	TRBJ2-7	TRBV19	TGTGCCAGTAGCCCTCGGCGGCCTGGCGAGCAGTACTTC	CASSPRRPGEQYF
NA	TRBD1	TRBJ2-5	TRBV7-6	TGTGCCAGCAGCCCGAGGACAGGACAAGAGACCCAGTACTTC	CASSPRTGQETQYF
NA	TRBD2	TRBJ2-7	TRBV6-5	TGTGCCAGCGGCCGACTAGCGGGGCCCTACGAGCAGTACTTC	CASGRLAGPYEQYF
NA	NA	TRBJ2-3	TRBV4-3	TGCGCCAGCAGCCCGCAGATTGTAGATACGCAGTATTTT	CASSPQIVDTQYF
NA	NA	TRBJ1-2	TRBV7-2	TGTGCCAGCAGCTTAGCCCCTTCGACAGCTAACTATGGCTACACCTTC	CASSLAPSTANYGYTF
once	NA	TRBJ2-7	TRBV15	TGTGCCACCAGAGTAGGACAGAGCTCCTACGAGCAGTACTTC	CATRVGQSSYEQYF
NA	NA	TRBJ2-7	TRBV7-9	TGTGCCAGCAGCTTAGTAACAGGCTACGAGCAGTACTTC	CASSLVTGYEQYF
NA	NA	TRBJ1-2	TRBV9	TGTGCCAGCAGCGTATCGGGAGGGATCGAGAGCTATGGCTACACCTTC	CASSVSGGIESYGYTF
once	TRBD1	TRBJ1-1	TRBV4-3	TGCGCCAGCAGCCAGTTAGACAGGGGCGGCACTGAAGCTTTCTTT	CASSQLDRGGTEAFF
NA	TRBD1	TRBJ1-2	TRBV28	TGTGCCAGCACAGGGGGGGGGACAGGGGGCTATGGCTACACCTTC	CASTGGGTGGYGYTF
NA	TRBD2	TRBJ2-3	TRBV18	TGTGCCAGCTCACCAAAACTAGCGAGTGGCACAGATACGCAGTATTTT	CASSPKLASGTDTQYF
NA	TRBD1	TRBJ2-6	TRBV7-3	TGTGCCAGCAGCTTAGTCGGACAGGGTTCCCTCGGGGCCAACGTCCTGACTTTC	CASSLVGQGSLGANVLTF
NA	NA	TRBJ2-2	TRBV2	TGTGCCAGCAGTGGGAGAAGTTCTGTCGGGGAGCTGTTTTTT	CASSGRSSVGELFF
NA	NA	TRBJ2-7	TRBV14	TGTGCCAGCAGCCTCTCGGGTCAGGGCTACGAGCAGTACTTC	CASSLSGQGYEQYF
NA	NA	TRBJ2-3	TRBV19	TGTGCCAGTCGATTCCAGGGGCCCACAGATACGCAGTATTTT	CASRFQGPTDTQYF
once	NA	TRBJ2-7	TRBV11-1	TGTGCCAGCAGCTTGGGACTCTACGAGCAGTACTTC	CASSLGLYEQYF